Included here is one T cell receptor (beta chain) sequence, with context. The CDR3 covers 15 residues. V was clipped by 1 base and J by 1 base, with 10 bases between them. Looked up from germline, CDR1 is SEHNR and CDR2 is FQNEAQ (reference sequence). Per the original methods: Filtering differed since immunoSEQ provided only junctions, with no quality scores. Method: immunoSEQ multiplex PCR; TCRdb's copy keeps in-frame clones and lacks some. V and J calls plus clone size are reproduced from that table; the DNA served to infer D and trimming. Of 2 million to 2.5 million clones in the sample, approximately 94% were seen once. The data belong to a study of shared clonotypes between healthy human individuals. Caucasian adults living in Nashville, Tennessee, provided all samples.

The sequencing sample was made of naive CD4+ T cells sorted from blood. Subset of the sample: CD45RA+ positively selected. The chain joins TRBV7-9 to TRBJ2-5; D is unresolved. The receptor comes from a man younger than 30 in good health. The DNA for the CDR3 is TGTGCCAGCAGCTTAGGTAGACGGTCCCAAGAGACCCAGTACTTC. Translating gives CASSLGRRSQETQYF.